Below, 22 T cell receptor beta chains from the same sample are listed, as sequenced in a study of blood T cell repertoires in COVID-19. The data were produced by immunoSEQ multiplex PCR, yet TCRdb's version contains in-frame clones alone and is incomplete. Altogether 110,000 to 150,000 clones are present, around nine tenths being singletons, with the ten largest covering under 6.5%. Material for sequencing was peripheral blood. The receptors here all came from a human donor in a cohort sampled during active COVID-19.

V is TRBV7-8 and J is TRBJ2-3; 7 bases are shared with TRBD2. The CDR3 spans 15 residues. V gave up 5 bases and J gave up 9 bases; unmatched junction bases: 14. Germline V gene sequence: CDR1 SGHVS, CDR2 FQNEAQ. CDR3 bases: TGTGCCAGCAGCGAGACTAGCAGCTTCACTTTGACGCAGTATTTT. This gives the protein CASSETSSFTLTQYF. Full variable domain (missing parts from reference TRBV7-8 and TRBJ2-3): GAGVSQSPRYKVAKRGQDVALRCDPISGHVSLFWYQQALGQGPEFLTYFQNEAQLDKSGLPSDRFFAERPEGSVSTLKIQRTQQEDSAVYLCASSETSSFTLTQYFGPGTRLTVL.

This chain links TRBV4-2 with TRBJ2-2; a weak D match, TRBD2 (7 bases). V gave up 2 bases and J gave up 5 bases, with 12 bases separating them. Germline V gene lookup returns CDR1 LGHNA and CDR2 YNFKEQ. The CDR3 has 15 amino acids. The DNA for the CDR3 is TGTGCCAGCAGCCAAAGTAGGGGGGGTACCGGGGAGCTGTTTTTT. It is translated as CASSQSRGGTGELFF.

The chain recombines TRBV7-6 with TRBJ2-3; maybe TRBD2 (7 bases). V was cut by 0 bases and J by 0 bases, with 13 bases left in between. The CDR3 sequence is 17 residues long. Per germline, CDR1 SGHVS and CDR2 FNYEAQ. CDR3 in amino acids: CASSLAWRGPSTDTQYF. Written as DNA, the CDR3 is TGTGCCAGCAGCTTAGCCTGGCGGGGGCCTAGCACAGATACGCAGTATTTT.

This chain joins TRBV5-5 and TRBJ2-7; D remains ambiguous. V was pared by 2 bases and J by 7 bases, with 13 bases between. The germline gives CDR1 SGHKS, CDR2 YYEKEE (reference sequence). This CDR3 is built from 13 residues. The CDR3 here is CASSFRSQWEQYF. For the CDR3, the DNA is TGTGCCAGCAGCTTCCGTTCCCAGTGGGAGCAGTACTTC.

This chain joins TRBV7-3 and TRBJ2-2; possibly TRBD1 for D (6 bases). The CDR3 extends over 17 amino acids. The germline CDR1 and CDR2 sequences are SGHTA and FQGTGA. Trimming left V 4 bases short and J 5 bases short, with 20 bases between. The CDR3 loop is CASSSAGQKRGTGELFF. CDR3 DNA: TGTGCCAGCAGCTCCGCCGGACAAAAAAGGGGGACCGGGGAGCTGTTTTTT.

The chain has TRBV7-6 and TRBJ2-5, with D hard to call. The germline V gene has CDR1 SGHVS and CDR2 FNYEAQ. The V end lost 3 bases, the J end lost 1 base, and 15 bases lay between the germline ends. This CDR3 spans 16 amino acids. CDR3 nucleotide sequence: TGTGCCAGCAGCTTTACAAACACAGTCGCCCAAGAGACCCAGTACTTC. Translation gives CASSFTNTVAQETQYF. The entire variable domain, with the rest obtained from reference TRBV7-6 and TRBJ2-5, is as follows: GAGVSQSPRYKVTKRGQDVALRCDPISGHVSLYWYRQALGQGPEFLTYFNYEAQQDKSGLPNDRFSAERPEGSISTLTIQRTEQRDSAMYRCASSFTNTVAQETQYFGPGTRLLVL.

J is TRBJ2-2 and V is TRBV5-1, with 11 bases aligning to TRBD2. Germline V lookup: CDR1 SGHRS, CDR2 YFSETQ. This CDR3 comprises 16 residues. V lost 4 bases to trimming and J lost 2 bases; unmatched junction nucleotides: 4. In nucleotides, the CDR3 is TGCGCCAGCAGCAAGACTAGCGGGGCCAACACCGGGGAGCTGTTTTTT. Translated: CASSKTSGANTGELFF.

This CDR3 is CASSPRQEIFYSNQPQHF. The CDR3 region has the DNA TGTGCCAGCAGCCCGAGACAGGAGATCTTTTATAGCAATCAGCCCCAGCATTTT. This chain connects TRBV5-6 to TRBJ1-5, with a possible D match to TRBD1 (6 bases). The CDR3 has 18 residues. Deletions cut 4 bases from V and 0 bases from J, with 20 bases between. Germline CDR1 SGHDT, CDR2 YYEEEE.

This clone was detected a few times. The J gene is TRBJ2-2, the V gene TRBV3-1 (or the pseudogene TRBV3-2); D not certain. Trimming shortened V by 7 bases and J by 6 bases, and 12 bases separated the two germline ends. The CDR3 runs 13 residues. Germline CDR1 is LGHDT and CDR2 is YNNKEL (reference sequence). CDR3 sequence reads: CASTPSRAGELFF. In nucleotides, the CDR3 is TGTGCCAGCACCCCGTCCCGGGCCGGGGAGCTGTTTTTT.

This rearrangement joins TRBV5-6 to TRBJ2-7; D not resolved. The CDR3 runs 14 residues. V was trimmed by 0 bases and J by 2 bases, leaving 9 bases between them. CDR1 is SGHDT and CDR2 is YYEEEE in the germline V gene. CDR3 residues: CASSLVASTYEQYF. In nucleotides, the CDR3 is TGTGCCAGCAGCTTGGTCGCCAGTACCTACGAGCAGTACTTC.

V gene TRBV10-1 combines with J gene TRBJ2-2, with TRBD1 as a possible D gene (5 bases). The CDR3 is 15 amino acids. The V gene's germline CDR1 is WNHNN and CDR2 SYGVQD (reference sequence). The V gene lost 2 bases and the J gene lost 1 base, with 8 bases spanning the gap. In DNA form, the CDR3 reads TGCGCCAGCAGTGAGACAGGTCGGAACACCGGGGAGCTGTTTTTT. Its protein is CASSETGRNTGELFF.

This chain links TRBV7-3 with TRBJ1-1; TRBD1 aligns across 9 bases. Trimming cost V 9 bases and J 4 bases; bases outside gene matches: 9. The CDR3 extends over 14 amino acids. Germline values: CDR1 SGHTA, CDR2 FQGTGA. CDR3 in amino acids: CARYGTGMGTEAFF. CDR3 nucleotides: TGTGCCAGGTACGGGACAGGGATGGGCACTGAAGCTTTCTTT.

The chain is built from TRBV2 and TRBJ2-1, with a possible D match to TRBD1 (6 bases). This CDR3 contains 15 residues. Germline V gives CDR1 SNHLY, CDR2 FYNNEI. With 10 bases removed from V and 4 bases from J, the gap between germline ends came to 20 bases. CDR3 region: CANLPGQGHYNEQFF. The CDR3 coding sequence is TGTGCCAATCTGCCCGGGCAGGGACATTACAATGAGCAGTTCTTC.

This chain links TRBV9 with TRBJ2-2; D remains ambiguous. CDR3 length: 14 amino acids. Trimming cost V 0 bases and J 6 bases, with 9 bases left between them. CDR1 is SGDLS and CDR2 is YYNGEE in the germline V gene. CDR3 in DNA: TGTGCCAGCAGCGTAGTCCCCTCTTCCGGGGAGCTGTTTTTT. Amino acids: CASSVVPSSGELFF.

The rearrangement uses TRBV4-1 and TRBJ2-3, with D possibly being TRBD2 (6 bases). Germline V gene data show CDR1 as MGHRA and CDR2 as YSYEKL. V lost 4 bases to trimming and J lost 2 bases, with 13 bases between them. The CDR3 contains 15 residues. The CDR3 protein is CASSLTGLSTDTQYF. DNA of the CDR3: TGCGCCAGCAGCCTTACGGGACTTTCCACAGATACGCAGTATTTT.

The chain combines TRBV4-2 with TRBJ1-3; D remains unclear. CDR1 LGHNA and CDR2 YNFKEQ come from the germline V gene. This CDR3 region has 16 residues. Trimming took off 4 bases at V and 0 bases at J, with 13 bases between the two ends. The CDR3 region has the DNA TGTGCCAGCAGCCGAGAAGGGAGCCGCTCTGGAAACACCATATATTTT. As protein: CASSREGSRSGNTIYF.

For the CDR3, the DNA is TGTGCCAGCAGCCCCCAAGGGACAGGGGGTGAAAAACTGTTTTTT. Residues: CASSPQGTGGEKLFF. This chain uses TRBV11-2 with TRBJ1-4; 11 bases line up with TRBD1. This CDR3 has 15 residues. Germline V lookup: CDR1 SGHAT, CDR2 FQNNGV. V was clipped by 5 bases and J by 7 bases; unmatched bases: 6.

The DNA for the CDR3 is TGTGCCAGTAGTATAGAGGGGCAGGTTAGCAATCAGCCCCAGCATTTT. Translating it yields CASSIEGQVSNQPQHF. The chain couples TRBV19 to TRBJ1-5, with D maybe TRBD1 (5 bases). The CDR3 is made up of 16 amino acids. Trimming pared 0 bases from V and 0 bases from J, leaving 9 bases between. Per germline, CDR1 LNHDA and CDR2 SQIVND (reference sequence).

The count of this clone is one. The chain uses TRBV3-1 (or the pseudogene TRBV3-2) and TRBJ2-7, with 8 bases aligning to TRBD1. The germline V gene has CDR1 LGHDT and CDR2 YNNKEL (reference sequence). The CDR3 extends over 15 amino acids. V lost 0 bases, J lost 3 bases, and 4 bases stayed unmatched. The CDR3 DNA reads TGTGCCAGCAGCCAAGAAAGCAGGGGGCTCTACGAGCAGTACTTC. It translates to CASSQESRGLYEQYF.

This rearrangement joins TRBV18 to TRBJ2-3; 10 positions match TRBD1. Germline values: CDR1 KGHSH, CDR2 LQKENI. V gave up 3 bases and J gave up 5 bases; unmatched junction bases: 5. This CDR3 is 15 amino acids long. The CDR3 DNA is TGTGCCAGCTCACCTACTGACAGGGGGCTAGATACGCAGTATTTT. Encoded protein: CASSPTDRGLDTQYF.

The rearrangement links TRBV7-9 to TRBJ2-7; D might be TRBD1 (6 bases). Trimming pared 5 bases from V and 6 bases from J, leaving 23 bases between. The length of the CDR3 is 16 residues. Germline CDR1 and CDR2: SEHNR and FQNEAQ (reference sequence). The CDR3 DNA sequence: TGTGCCAGCAGCACCACCCAGGGACACCAGTTTCGCGAGCAGTACTTC. This gives the protein CASSTTQGHQFREQYF.

This clone was seen a handful of times. V is TRBV19 and J is TRBJ1-2; 7 positions agree with TRBD1. This CDR3 has 16 amino acids. The V and J ends lost 4 bases and 3 bases, in that order; junction bases with no gene match: 11. CDR1 LNHDA and CDR2 SQIVND come from the germline V gene (reference sequence). The CDR3 DNA reads as TGTGCCAGTAGTAAGGTTGGCCAGGGGGGCGACTATGGCTACACCTTC. As protein: CASSKVGQGGDYGYTF.